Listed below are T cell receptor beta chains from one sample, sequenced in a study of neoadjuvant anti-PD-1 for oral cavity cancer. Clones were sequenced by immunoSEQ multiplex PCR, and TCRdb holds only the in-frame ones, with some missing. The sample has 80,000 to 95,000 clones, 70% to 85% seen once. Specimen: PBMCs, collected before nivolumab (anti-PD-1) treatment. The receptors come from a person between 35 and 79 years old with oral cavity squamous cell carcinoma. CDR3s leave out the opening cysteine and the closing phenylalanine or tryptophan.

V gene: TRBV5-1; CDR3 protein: ASSLLGLAGGPLDTQY
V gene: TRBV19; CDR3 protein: ASRPGTGANQPQH
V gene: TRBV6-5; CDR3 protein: ASRRGDRGPYEQY
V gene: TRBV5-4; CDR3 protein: ASSGRDRTDTQY
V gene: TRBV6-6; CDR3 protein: ASSYTVEQY
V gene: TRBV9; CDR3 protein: ASSVEGYSNQPQH
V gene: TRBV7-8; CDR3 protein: ASSPLVGLVNEQF
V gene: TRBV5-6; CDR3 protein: ASSPRAGNTIY
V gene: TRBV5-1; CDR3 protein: ASSLEQGITEAF
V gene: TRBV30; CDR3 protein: AWAFSNTEAF
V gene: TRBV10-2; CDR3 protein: ASSGQGTPQPQH
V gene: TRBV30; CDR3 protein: AWSVTYEQY
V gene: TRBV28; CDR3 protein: ASNPLTGTTLFYGYT
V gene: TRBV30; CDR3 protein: AWSHRNTGELF
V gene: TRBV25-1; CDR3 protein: ASSDTHLGGANGYT
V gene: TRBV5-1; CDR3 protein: ASSLEGGTNYLGYT
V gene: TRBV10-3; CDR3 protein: AISDQWASGEKETQY
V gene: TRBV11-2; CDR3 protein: ASSFLGQGYEQY
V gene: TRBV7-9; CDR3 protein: ASSFRGEQY
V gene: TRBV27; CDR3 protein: ASRLSGTTDTQY
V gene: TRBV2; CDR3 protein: ASSEEVGRNYGYT
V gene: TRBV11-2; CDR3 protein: ASSPQGNEKLF
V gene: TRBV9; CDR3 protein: ASSSSTGELF
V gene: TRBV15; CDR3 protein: ATSRDGFEQY
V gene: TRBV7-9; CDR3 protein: ASSLGQARRNEQY
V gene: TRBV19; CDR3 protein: ASSTVAGGYGYT
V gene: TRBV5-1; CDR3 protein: ASRSGLEGGELF
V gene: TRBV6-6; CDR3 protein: ASSYGLAGLTDTQY
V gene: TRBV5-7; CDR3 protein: ASSPGLDLDGELF
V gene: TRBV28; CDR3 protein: ASSLGGSYEQY
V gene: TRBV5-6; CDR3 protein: ASSGLGRGNTIY
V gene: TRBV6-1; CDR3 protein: ASSSPVGELF
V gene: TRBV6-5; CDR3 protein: ASKTGQGGTEAF
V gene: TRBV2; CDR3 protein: ASSAEAVGTGELF
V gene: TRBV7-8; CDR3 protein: ASGPGLAGAETQY
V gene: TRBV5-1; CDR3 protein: ASRPDLTTDTQY
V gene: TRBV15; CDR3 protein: ATSRDWEGEQY
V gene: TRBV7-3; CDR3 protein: ASSPSRGGANVLT
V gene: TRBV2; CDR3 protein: ASSSYNEQF
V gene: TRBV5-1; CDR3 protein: ASSSGPDTDTQY
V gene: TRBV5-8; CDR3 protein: ASRSSGQGENQPQH
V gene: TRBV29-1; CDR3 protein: SVEDLEFEAF